This entry features one T cell receptor beta chain sequence. What it binds is unknown. This specimen comes from a study of monozygotic twins with cystic fibrosis. Per the germline V gene, CDR1 is SQVTM and CDR2 is ANQGSEA. V lost 3 bases and J 3 bases, leaving 7 bases between the germline ends. The CDR3 has 12 residues. Assay: immunoSEQ multiplex PCR; the TCRdb copy retains only in-frame clones and omits some. The table lists almost 20,000 clones, about 89% of them singletons. Broader study findings: Shared CDR3 numbers were not associated with age, concordance or severity. Monozygotic CF twins shared more identical nucleotide clonotypes than unrelated patients. Median Simpson clonality of approximately 0.0091 suggested naive T cells predominated.

The chain carries TRBV29-1 and TRBJ2-3; D is undetermined. The sequencing sample was made of blood. This receptor was obtained from a girl aged 2 to 9 with cystic fibrosis. For the CDR3, the DNA is TGCAGCGTTGAGGGTTCTACAGATACGCAGTATTTT. It is translated as CSVEGSTDTQYF.